The sample holds one count of the clone carrying this TCR beta chain. The record originates from a study of blood T cell repertoires in COVID-19. Study-wide background: COVID-19 samples collected from the United States, Italy and Spain covered acute and convalescent phases. Sample material is recorded as cDNA or gDNA derived from T cells, B-cell-depleted T cells, or PBMCs.

V dropped 4 bases and J dropped 0 bases, with 13 bases sitting between them. Germline values: CDR1 SQVTM, CDR2 ANQGSEA. This CDR3 comprises 15 residues. Original processing methods: From reference gene primer amplification, estimates of nucleated cell counts were derived. Some clones are missing from TCRdb's copy, which holds only in-frame ones; the method was immunoSEQ multiplex PCR. V and J calls and clone size are given by that table; D and trimming were obtained from the DNA. The top ten clones hold about 5.9% of a sample with around 120,000 clones, 65% to 75% of them seen once. This TCR was recovered from a man older than 75 with acute or convalescent COVID-19. The sequenced sample consisted of peripheral blood. The V call is TRBV29-1, the J call TRBJ2-1, with D maybe TRBD2 (6 bases). The CDR3 DNA follows: TGCAGCGTTGGCACCGGAGGGAGCTCCTACAATGAGCAGTTCTTC. Its protein product is CSVGTGGSSYNEQFF.